This T cell receptor beta chain was profiled in a study of tumor-infiltrating lymphocytes in primary liver carcinoma. The study, taken as a whole, reports: Pairs of tumor regions overlapped more than tumor-adjacent and tumor-blood pairs did. A significantly higher top-250-clone fraction was recorded for tumors than for blood (p = 0.039). Merely some 7.5-25% of top clones spanned all five tumor regions.

A constant-region primer served to make TCR beta cDNA from about 530 ng total RNA. It was through three nested multiplex PCR rounds of slightly modified ARM-PCR that TCR beta libraries arose. Amplification in the first two PCR rounds was performed using TRBV1-TRBV30 forward primers and a C-beta reverse primer for around 9 cycles each. TCRdb used MiXCR to reprocess the multiplex PCR reads, holding one entry per CDR3 protein. In the table there are about 110,000 distinct CDR3 sequences, 80% to 85% of which are singletons. Concerning this clonotype itself: Antigen: not known.

From unsorted bulk tissue weighing roughly 17-32 mg, DNA and RNA were co-extracted. Patients' primary liver carcinoma was surgically resected. This CDR3 is 15 amino acids long. The germline gives CDR1 MNHEY, CDR2 SVGEGT. V lost 5 bases, J lost 2 bases, and 8 bases stayed unmatched. The receptor comes from a man in his forties with primary liver carcinoma and hepatitis B virus infection. Sequencing was done on a sample of liver tumor tissue from sampling region 3. Subset defined: tumor region T3, left-lateral pole. This rearrangement joins TRBV6-2 or TRBV6-3 to TRBJ2-5, with 7 bases identical to TRBD1. The CDR3 spells CASSVPTGTQETQYF. The CDR3 DNA is TGTGCCAGCAGTGTCCCGACAGGGACACAAGAGACCCAGTACTTC.